A single sample gave rise to the 28 T cell receptor beta chains below, sequenced in a study of response to subunit inactivated influenza vaccine. TCRdb processed the RT-PCR reads anew with MiXCR; each CDR3 protein has one entry. Seen here are about 780,000 distinct CDR3 sequences, about 18% observed once, and the top ten hold approximately 10%. The sample consisted of PBMCs from blood, taken 4 to 6 days after vaccination. Source of these receptors: a man between 45 and 60 years old who received an inactivated influenza vaccine.

This clonotype was found a few times. The rearrangement joins TRBV12-3 or TRBV12-4 to TRBJ2-7; 11 bases are a match to TRBD2. V trimming: 3 bases; J trimming: 5 bases; junction bases outside the gene matches: 6. CDR3 size: 15 residues. CDR3 nucleotides: TGTGCCAGCAGTTTTGTACTAGCGGGGGCGAACGAGCAGTACTTC. Protein sequence: CASSFVLAGANEQYF.

This clonotype was counted only a few times. The rearrangement links TRBV7-9 to TRBJ2-5; D is possibly TRBD2 (6 bases). CDR3 length: 15 residues. Germline CDR1 SEHNR, CDR2 FQNEAQ (reference sequence). The V and J ends lost 0 bases and 5 bases respectively, with 13 bases between them. The CDR3 loop is CASSLAFRSGETQYF. The CDR3 nucleotides are TGTGCCAGCAGCTTAGCGTTTCGGAGCGGGGAGACCCAGTACTTC.

This clonotype has ten or more counts. The chain carries TRBV4-2 and TRBJ1-1, with unresolved D. Germline assignment: CDR1 LGHNA and CDR2 YNFKEQ. The CDR3 is 16 residues long. V was pared by 0 bases and J by 4 bases, with 15 bases between. CDR3 residues: CASSQEAGSGSTEAFF. The CDR3 bases are TGTGCCAGCAGCCAAGAAGCGGGTTCGGGGTCCACTGAAGCTTTCTTT.

The chain links TRBV9 to TRBJ2-1; 15 positions match TRBD2. J was trimmed by 4 bases and V by 4 bases; bases with no gene match: 3. This CDR3 contains 16 residues. CDR1 SGDLS and CDR2 YYNGEE come from the germline V gene. The CDR3 is CASSIGLAGGYNEQFF. The CDR3 DNA reads TGTGCCAGCAGCATAGGACTAGCGGGGGGGTACAATGAGCAGTTCTTC.

This clonotype has ten or more counts. The chain carries TRBV4-3 and TRBJ1-5, with TRBD1 identical over 8 bases. The CDR3 loop spans 15 amino acids. Germline V gives CDR1 LGHNA, CDR2 YSLEER. After removal of 2 bases from V and 7 bases from J, the junction contained 7 bases not matched to a gene. The CDR3: CASSQNIQGGQPQHF. The CDR3 DNA follows: TGCGCCAGCAGCCAAAACATACAGGGGGGGCAGCCCCAGCATTTT.

This clonotype was observed a few times. V usage is TRBV7-6 and J usage is TRBJ2-3; TRBD2 agrees at 11 bases. Germline values: CDR1 SGHVS, CDR2 FNYEAQ. The CDR3 is 15 amino acids. V shed 0 bases and J 6 bases; nucleotides not matched to a gene: 2. DNA of the CDR3: TGTGCCAGCAGCTTAGCGGCTAGCGGGAGGGATACGCAGTATTTT. Translated, it gives CASSLAASGRDTQYF.

This clonotype has only a few counts. This rearrangement joins TRBV29-1 to TRBJ2-5; D not certain. The germline V gene encodes CDR1 SQVTM and CDR2 ANQGSEA. The V and J ends lost 2 bases and 5 bases respectively, with 3 bases between them. The CDR3 has 10 amino acids. The CDR3 sequence is CSVEIETQYF. DNA for the CDR3: TGCAGCGTTGAAATCGAGACCCAGTACTTC.

The chain has TRBV6-5 and TRBJ2-7; 8 bases are shared with TRBD1. CDR1 is MNHEY and CDR2 is SVGAGI in the germline V gene. Trimming at V came to 4 bases and at J to 2 bases, leaving 7 bases not matched to a gene. The CDR3 is 15 amino acids. CDR3 amino acids: CASSSDRAYPYEQYF. The CDR3, as DNA: TGTGCCAGCAGTTCGGACAGGGCCTACCCCTACGAGCAGTACTTC.

This clonotype was counted between two and nine times. This chain connects TRBV29-1 to TRBJ2-3; 9 bases agree with TRBD2. CDR1 and CDR2 (germline): SQVTM, ANQGSEA. The CDR3 loop spans 16 amino acids. The junction had 9 bases not matched to a gene; V was cut back by 3 bases and J by 2 bases. CDR3 sequence: CSVDLPTSGFTDTQYF. The CDR3 DNA reads TGCAGCGTTGACTTACCGACTAGCGGTTTCACAGATACGCAGTATTTT.

The table lists this clonotype with a few counts. The chain uses TRBV7-2 and TRBJ2-1, with D uncertain. The V end lost 1 base, the J end lost 2 bases, and 9 bases lay between the germline ends. Looked up from germline, CDR1 is SGHTA and CDR2 is FQGNSA. CDR3 length: 15 residues. CDR3 loop: CASSLESNTYNEQFF. The CDR3 DNA is TGTGCCAGCAGCTTAGAGTCGAATACCTACAATGAGCAGTTCTTC. The full variable domain, completed using reference TRBV7-2 and TRBJ2-1, is GAGVSQSPSNKVTEKGKDVELRCDPISGHTALYWYRQSLGQGLEFLIYFQGNSAPDKSGLPSDRFSAERTGGSVSTLTIQRTQQEDSAVYLCASSLESNTYNEQFFGPGTRLTVL.

The rearrangement links TRBV11-2 to TRBJ2-3, with a tentative D call TRBD2 (5 bases). CDR3 length: 16 amino acids. Germline CDR1 SGHAT, CDR2 FQNNGV. V was pared by 0 bases and J by 5 bases, with 15 bases between. CDR3 sequence (DNA): TGTGCCAGCAGCTTAGATAGCGCACTCCAAGGAGATACGCAGTATTTT. Amino acid sequence: CASSLDSALQGDTQYF.

The rearrangement links TRBV5-1 to TRBJ1-1; D remains ambiguous. Per germline, CDR1 SGHRS and CDR2 YFSETQ. Trimming removed 1 base at V and 2 bases at J, with 6 bases between. The CDR3 length is 13 residues. The CDR3 coding sequence is TGCGCCAGCAGCTTGAACTTAAACACTGAAGCTTTCTTT. This encodes CASSLNLNTEAFF.

With regard to this clonotype: Sequence at one end of the junction differs from germline and may be a read error. The chain carries TRBV7-2 and TRBJ2-5; tentative D call: TRBD1 (5 bases). CDR3 length: 13 amino acids. Germline assignment: CDR1 SGHTA and CDR2 FQGNSA. For the CDR3, the DNA is TGTGCCAGCAGCTTGACAGACAAAGAGAACCAGTACTTC. It is translated as CASSLTDKENQYF.

This clonotype was recorded many times. The V and J genes are TRBV20-1 and TRBJ2-7; 7 positions match TRBD1. Germline V gene data show CDR1 as DFQATT and CDR2 as SNEGSKA (reference sequence). With 3 bases clipped from V and 0 bases from J, the junction kept 2 bases outside the gene matches. There are 13 residues in the CDR3. The CDR3: CSARTGSSYEQYF. The CDR3 DNA follows: TGCAGTGCTAGGACAGGGTCCTCCTACGAGCAGTACTTC.

The rearrangement uses TRBV5-1 and TRBJ2-1; D is possibly TRBD2 (5 bases). The V end was cut by 7 bases, the J end by 9 bases, with 11 bases between. CDR1 and CDR2 (germline): SGHRS, YFSETQ. CDR3 length: 11 residues. In DNA, the CDR3 is TGCGCCAGCCGAGTAGAGGGTGAGCAGTTCTTC. Protein sequence: CASRVEGEQFF.

The rearrangement uses TRBV11-2 and TRBJ2-3; no clear D gene. V shed 0 bases and J shed 4 bases, with 5 bases lying between them. The germline CDR1 and CDR2 sequences are SGHAT and FQNNGV. The CDR3 is made up of 13 amino acids. The CDR3 loop is CASSLDGADTQYF. DNA for the CDR3: TGTGCCAGCAGCTTAGATGGCGCAGATACGCAGTATTTT.

The chain is built from TRBV20-1 and TRBJ1-1; D unclear. The CDR3 covers 12 residues. From germline, CDR1 is DFQATT and CDR2 SNEGSKA (reference sequence). The ends were cut back, 3 bases at V and 1 base at J, with 6 bases in the middle. The CDR3 reads CSASWTNTEAFF. CDR3 in DNA: TGCAGTGCTAGCTGGACGAACACTGAAGCTTTCTTT.

This sequence joins TRBV10-3 and TRBJ2-1; D could derive from TRBD1 or TRBD2 (5 bases each). CDR3 length: 14 residues. Trimming left V 6 bases short and J 8 bases short, with 17 bases between. CDR1 is ENHRY, CDR2 SYGVKD, per germline. CDR3 amino acids: CAIRARERGDEQFF. The CDR3 nucleotides are TGTGCCATCAGGGCTCGGGAAAGAGGGGATGAGCAGTTCTTC.

The J gene is TRBJ2-7, the V gene TRBV11-1; D is unresolved. V was cut by 5 bases and J by 9 bases, with 14 bases left in between. Per germline, CDR1 SGHAT and CDR2 FQDESV (reference sequence). This CDR3 has 12 residues. Written as DNA, the CDR3 is TGTGCCAGCAGCAAACCACCCCTTGGGCAGTACTTC. The encoded protein is CASSKPPLGQYF.

This clonotype has a handful of counts. V usage is TRBV6-4 and J usage is TRBJ2-5; 14 nucleotides align to TRBD2. The CDR3 length is 22 residues. Trimming at V came to 6 bases and at J to 4 bases, leaving 25 bases not matched to a gene. Germline CDR1 reads MRHNA; CDR2 reads SNTAGT. CDR3 DNA sequence: TGTGCCAGCAGCCTCCAGTGGGGAACATCCGGGACTAGCGGGAGTGCGGTAGAGACCCAGTACTTC. Translating it yields CASSLQWGTSGTSGSAVETQYF.

This clonotype was counted between two and nine times. The genes are TRBV2 and TRBJ2-1, with a weak D call TRBD2 (5 bases). V was trimmed by 2 bases and J by 9 bases, leaving 11 bases between them. The CDR3 spans 13 residues. The V gene's germline CDR1 is SNHLY and CDR2 FYNNEI. CDR3 nucleotides: TGTGCCAGCAGTGAATTAGGGAGCGGTGAGCAGTTCTTC. Translated, it gives CASSELGSGEQFF.

V gene TRBV11-2 combines with J gene TRBJ2-1, with a tentative D call TRBD2 (5 bases). Deletions cut 2 bases from V and 1 base from J, with 9 bases between. CDR1 is SGHAT and CDR2 is FQNNGV in the germline V gene. The CDR3 covers 15 residues. The CDR3 DNA is TGTGCCAGCAGCTTAATTCGGGAATCCTACAATGAGCAGTTCTTC. It yields the protein CASSLIRESYNEQFF. Full variable domain (rest looked up from reference TRBV11-2 and TRBJ2-1): EAGVAQSPRYKIIEKRQSVAFWCNPISGHATLYWYQQILGQGPKLLIQFQNNGVVDDSQLPKDRFSAERLKGVDSTLKIQPAKLEDSAVYLCASSLIRESYNEQFFGPGTRLTVL.

This chain uses TRBV7-2 with TRBJ2-5, with a tentative D call TRBD2 (6 bases). The CDR3 has 15 residues. Trimming shortened V by 2 bases and J by 5 bases, and 15 bases separated the two germline ends. Looked up from germline, CDR1 is SGHTA and CDR2 is FQGNSA. CDR3 bases: TGTGCCAGCAGCTTATGGGGGGTGCTTTCGGAGACCCAGTACTTC. It translates to CASSLWGVLSETQYF.

In its sample, this clonotype was seen a few times. The gene calls are TRBV4-1 and TRBJ2-7; D uncertain. This CDR3 has 13 residues. V lost 1 base and J lost 3, with 7 bases in between. Germline V gene sequence: CDR1 MGHRA, CDR2 YSYEKL. The DNA for the CDR3 is TGCGCCAGCAGCCAAGTACGAAACTACGAGCAGTACTTC. As protein: CASSQVRNYEQYF.

This clonotype came up many times. The chain has TRBV29-1 and TRBJ2-1; D may be TRBD2 (5 bases). CDR3 length equals 10 residues. Trimming stripped 6 bases from V and 6 bases from J, with 6 bases between. The germline gives CDR1 SQVTM, CDR2 ANQGSEA. In DNA form, the CDR3 reads TGCAGCGTCGGGGTCAATGAGCAGTTCTTC. Translation: CSVGVNEQFF.

This clonotype was recorded at least ten times. The chain links TRBV12-3 or TRBV12-4 to TRBJ2-7; 7 bases agree with TRBD2. The length of the CDR3 is 14 residues. The ends lost 2 bases at V and 4 bases at J; junction bases unmatched: 5. The CDR3 DNA follows: TGTGCCAGCAGTTTATTGGGGGGGGGATACGAGCAGTACTTC. This gives the protein CASSLLGGGYEQYF.

V is TRBV4-2 and J is TRBJ2-1; D could derive from TRBD1 or TRBD2 (6 bases each). The V gene's germline CDR1 is LGHNA and CDR2 YNFKEQ. This CDR3 region has 17 residues. V was pared by 0 bases and J by 1 base, with 13 bases between. The CDR3 spells CASSQDLWGASYNEQFF. CDR3 DNA: TGTGCCAGCAGCCAAGATCTGTGGGGGGCATCCTACAATGAGCAGTTCTTC.

This clonotype has only a few counts. The chain couples TRBV5-4 to TRBJ2-5, with 7 bases lining up with TRBD2. Germline V CDR1 and CDR2: SGHNT, YYREEE (reference sequence). The J segment lost 0 bases and the V segment lost 2 bases, leaving 4 bases of the junction unmatched. The CDR3 contains 15 residues. DNA for the CDR3: TGTGCCAGCAGCTTTGGGCTAGCGGACCAAGAGACCCAGTACTTC. Amino acids: CASSFGLADQETQYF.